Presented here are 31 T cell receptor beta chains from one specimen sequenced in a study of beta chain features in type 1 diabetes. Expressed TCRB transcripts were sequenced because the entire RNA isolate underwent reverse transcription. Sequencing used immunoSEQ multiplex PCR; TCRdb keeps in-frame clones, though not all of them. The sample yields 600,000 to 700,000 clones, about an eighth seen once. General study points: All four CD4+ subsets of Type 1 diabetes patients contained TCRB CDR3s that were moderately but significantly shorter.

These receptors have no identified antigens. The sample taken for sequencing was naive CD4+ T cells from blood. All receptors derive from a man aged 18-30 years with type 1 diabetes.

In this sample, this clone turned up a few times. This chain connects TRBV6-5 to TRBJ1-5; D might be TRBD1 (6 bases). Germline V gene lookup returns CDR1 MNHEY and CDR2 SVGAGI. This CDR3 region has 13 residues. The V gene lost 2 bases and the J gene lost 11 bases, with 13 bases spanning the gap. In DNA, the CDR3 is TGTGCCAGCAGTTACGCAACAGGGATGTCCCAGCATTTT. Translation gives CASSYATGMSQHF.

This clone was found a few times. The chain joins TRBV7-9 to TRBJ1-6; D call uncertain. Germline loops: CDR1 SEHNR, CDR2 FQNEAQ (reference sequence). The CDR3 totals 12 residues. Trimming took 5 bases from V and 7 from J, leaving 6 bases between them. The CDR3 reads CASSAQNSPLHF. In DNA, the CDR3 is TGTGCCAGCAGCGCCCAAAATTCACCCCTCCACTTT.

The chain couples TRBV13 to TRBJ1-2; D is uncertain. This CDR3 is built from 15 residues. Germline assignment: CDR1 PRHDT and CDR2 FYEKMQ (reference sequence). The V end lost 6 bases, the J end lost 4 bases, and 18 bases lay between the germline ends. CDR3 sequence reads: CASRPGASRGYGYTF. DNA of the CDR3: TGTGCCAGCAGGCCGGGTGCCTCTCGGGGCTATGGCTACACCTTC.

This clone was counted a few times. The genes are TRBV10-2 and TRBJ2-1; 10 bases match TRBD2. Germline V gene lookup returns CDR1 WSHSY and CDR2 SAAADI. V was clipped by 3 bases and J by 4 bases; unmatched bases: 6. The CDR3 length is 16 residues. CDR3 nucleotides: TGCGCCAGCAGTGAATTTGCTAGCGGGGGATACAATGAGCAGTTCTTC. This sequence encodes CASSEFASGGYNEQFF.

The chain is built from TRBV7-2 and TRBJ2-7; the D gene is possibly TRBD1 (5 bases). There are 12 residues in the CDR3. The germline V gene encodes CDR1 SGHTA and CDR2 FQGNSA. V was clipped by 5 bases and J by 8 bases, with 13 bases between them. Here the CDR3 reads CASSPDLDKQYF. In nucleotides, the CDR3 is TGTGCCAGCAGCCCCGACCTGGACAAGCAGTACTTC.

The V and J genes are TRBV10-3 and TRBJ1-6; 7 positions match TRBD1. There are 12 residues in the CDR3. V lost 6 bases, J lost 7 bases, and 0 bases stayed unmatched. The V gene's germline CDR1 is ENHRY and CDR2 SYGVKD. The CDR3 DNA reads TGTGCCATCAGGGGACAGAATTCACCCCTCCACTTT. This translates into CAIRGQNSPLHF.

The V and J genes are TRBV7-9 and TRBJ2-3, with D perhaps TRBD2 (7 bases). From germline, CDR1 is SEHNR and CDR2 FQNEAQ (reference sequence). The CDR3 runs 16 residues. With 7 bases removed from V and 4 bases from J, the gap between germline ends came to 21 bases. In DNA form, the CDR3 reads TGTGCCAGCACCCCGAGAGGGGGGGTGGCGGCAGATACGCAGTATTTT. Translating it yields CASTPRGGVAADTQYF.

This clone was observed a handful of times. The CDR3 reads CASGRESSQHF. The CDR3 bases are TGTGCCAGCGGCAGGGAGTCTTCCCAGCATTTT. The chain combines TRBV28 with TRBJ1-5; maybe TRBD1 (5 bases). CDR3 length: 11 amino acids. Germline lookup yields CDR1 MDHEN and CDR2 SYDVKM. V was trimmed by 8 bases and J by 11 bases, leaving 13 bases between them.

This clone was recorded a few times. The chain couples TRBV6-1 to TRBJ2-7; tentative D call: TRBD2 (6 bases). Trimming took off 6 bases at V and 3 bases at J, with 12 bases between the two ends. Per germline, CDR1 MNHNS and CDR2 SASEGT. This CDR3 is 13 amino acids long. The CDR3 sequence is CASREGGHYEQYF. The CDR3 DNA reads as TGTGCCAGCAGGGAGGGAGGCCACTACGAGCAGTACTTC.

In this sample, this clone turned up a few times. CDR3 in amino acids: CASSSRIQDIAGELFF. Here the CDR3 DNA reads TGCGCCAGCAGCTCGAGGATTCAGGATATCGCCGGGGAGCTGTTTTTT. V usage is TRBV5-1 and J usage is TRBJ2-2; D gene ambiguous. There are 16 residues in the CDR3. From germline, CDR1 is SGHRS and CDR2 YFSETQ. The ends were cut back, 3 bases at V and 6 bases at J, with 18 bases in the middle.

This clone was seen only a few times. V and J are TRBV4-1 and TRBJ1-2; 7 bases map to TRBD1. CDR1 and CDR2 (germline): MGHRA, YSYEKL. Trimming took 1 base from V and 4 from J; bases not matched to a gene: 9. The length of the CDR3 is 16 residues. CDR3: CASSQADRVDGYGYTF. As DNA, the CDR3 is TGCGCCAGCAGCCAAGCCGACAGGGTGGACGGCTATGGCTACACCTTC.

This clone was counted a few times. V usage is TRBV11-3 and J usage is TRBJ1-6; D is perhaps TRBD1 (5 bases). Trimming stripped 2 bases from V and 10 bases from J, with 15 bases between. Germline lookup yields CDR1 SGHNT and CDR2 YENEEA. This CDR3 has 15 amino acids. CDR3 DNA sequence: TGTGCCAGCAGCTTACCCGCGGGGGGTAACTCACCCCTCCACTTT. It encodes CASSLPAGGNSPLHF.

The V call is TRBV6-5, the J call TRBJ2-6; D is unresolved. Trimming shortened V by 1 base and J by 2 bases, and 6 bases separated the two germline ends. The CDR3 runs to 15 residues. Looked up from germline, CDR1 is MNHEY and CDR2 is SVGAGI. In nucleotides, the CDR3 is TGTGCCAGCAGTTACTTCACCCCTGGGGCCAACGTCCTGACTTTC. The encoded protein is CASSYFTPGANVLTF.

Here the CDR3 DNA reads TGTGCCAGCAGCCAGGGACAGCAGGAGGTACCCCAGCATTTT. This encodes CASSQGQQEVPQHF. This chain connects TRBV7-9 to TRBJ1-5, with TRBD1 identical over 7 bases. Germline CDR1 SEHNR, CDR2 FQNEAQ (reference sequence). Trimming took 5 bases from V and 10 from J; bases not matched to a gene: 11. The length of the CDR3 is 14 residues.

The chain combines TRBV13 with TRBJ2-3; D uncertain. CDR1 and CDR2 (germline): PRHDT, FYEKMQ (reference sequence). This CDR3 is built from 14 residues. Trimming pared 8 bases from V and 2 bases from J, leaving 14 bases between. The CDR3 bases are TGTGCCAGCTCCAGGACCAAACTCACAGATACGCAGTATTTT. This encodes CASSRTKLTDTQYF.

The CDR3 loop is CASSYGLLAGLENEQFF. The CDR3 DNA is TGCGCCAGCAGTTACGGACTGCTAGCGGGCTTGGAAAATGAGCAGTTCTTC. The rearrangement uses TRBV5-1 and TRBJ2-1, with TRBD2 matching over 8 bases. Trimming took 5 bases from V and 7 from J; bases not matched to a gene: 17. Germline V lookup: CDR1 SGHRS, CDR2 YFSETQ. CDR3 size: 17 residues.

There are a few counts of this clone. The chain uses TRBV18 and TRBJ2-2; 7 bases align to TRBD1. Per the germline V gene, CDR1 is KGHSH and CDR2 is LQKENI. Trimming took 4 bases from V and 4 from J; bases not matched to a gene: 6. The CDR3 sequence is 15 residues long. CDR3 nucleotides: TGTGCCAGCTCACAGGGGGCCGGAACCACCGGGGAGCTGTTTTTT. It encodes CASSQGAGTTGELFF.

This clone was picked up a small number of times. The CDR3 here is CASSELLADTEAFF. The CDR3 DNA follows: TGTGCCAGCAGTGAATTATTGGCGGACACTGAAGCTTTCTTT. V and J are TRBV2 and TRBJ1-1, with unresolved D. This CDR3 has 14 residues. CDR1 is SNHLY, CDR2 FYNNEI, per germline. V gave up 2 bases and J gave up 3 bases, with 10 bases separating them.

This clone was observed a few times. This chain links TRBV30 with TRBJ1-5; D remains unclear. The CDR3 consists of 14 residues. With 0 bases removed from V and 0 bases from J, the gap between germline ends came to 6 bases. Germline V CDR1 and CDR2: GTSNPN, SVGIG (reference sequence). The CDR3 here is CAWSVLSSNQPQHF. CDR3 nucleotides: TGTGCCTGGAGTGTACTCAGTAGCAATCAGCCCCAGCATTTT.

The chain recombines TRBV29-1 with TRBJ2-4; D not resolved. Germline values: CDR1 SQVTM, CDR2 ANQGSEA. The CDR3 is made up of 12 amino acids. Trimming cost V 4 bases and J 12 bases, with 16 bases left between them. The DNA for the CDR3 is TGCAGCGTTGGCCCCGACGGAAAGAGTCAGTACTTC. Protein product: CSVGPDGKSQYF.

The sample holds a few counts of this clone. The rearrangement uses TRBV7-9 and TRBJ1-5; D gene uncertain. V dropped 1 base and J dropped 6 bases, with 10 bases sitting between them. The CDR3 consists of 14 residues. Germline CDR1 SEHNR, CDR2 FQNEAQ (reference sequence). This chain's CDR3 is CASSLGHSGQPQHF. The CDR3 DNA is TGTGCCAGCAGCTTAGGGCACTCCGGTCAGCCCCAGCATTTT. The whole variable domain, remainder taken from reference TRBV7-9 and TRBJ1-5, is DTGVSQNPRHKITKRGQNVTFRCDPISEHNRLYWYRQTLGQGPEFLTYFQNEAQLEKSRLLSDRFSAERPKGSFSTLEIQRTEQGDSAMYLCASSLGHSGQPQHFGDGTRLSIL.

A few counts support this clone. The chain carries TRBV29-1 and TRBJ1-2, with D hard to call. Germline CDR1 is SQVTM and CDR2 is ANQGSEA. CDR3 length equals 11 residues. Trimming left V 4 bases short and J 5 bases short, with 8 bases between. The CDR3 nucleotides read TGCAGCGTTGCGGTCGGATATGGCTACACCTTC. Translation gives CSVAVGYGYTF.

The chain carries TRBV6-5 and TRBJ1-2; 9 nucleotides line up with TRBD1. With V trimmed by 5 bases and J by 0 bases, 1 base remained unmatched. The CDR3 contains 14 residues. Germline V gene data show CDR1 as MNHEY and CDR2 as SVGAGI. CDR3 loop: CASSRTGANYGYTF. The CDR3 DNA is TGTGCCAGCAGTCGGACAGGGGCTAACTATGGCTACACCTTC.

V and J are TRBV2 and TRBJ1-1, with D unresolved. This CDR3 has 12 amino acids. Germline CDR1 and CDR2: SNHLY and FYNNEI. V lost 7 bases, J lost 5 bases, and 11 bases lay in between. The CDR3 is CASKDRGTEAFF. The CDR3 nucleotides are TGTGCCAGCAAAGACCGAGGGACTGAAGCTTTCTTT.

This clone was observed a handful of times. This chain joins TRBV5-6 and TRBJ1-1; D remains unclear. From germline, CDR1 is SGHDT and CDR2 YYEEEE. The CDR3 length is 14 residues. Trimming took off 4 bases at V and 2 bases at J, with 12 bases between the two ends. The CDR3 sequence: CASSLKVDNTEAFF. Written as DNA, the CDR3 is TGTGCCAGCAGCCTTAAGGTAGATAACACTGAAGCTTTCTTT. Supplemented by reference TRBV5-6 and TRBJ1-1, the full variable domain reads DAGVTQSPTHLIKTRGQQVTLRCSPKSGHDTVSWYQQALGQGPQFIFQYYEEEERQRGNFPDRFSGHQFPNYSSELNVNALLLGDSALYLCASSLKVDNTEAFFGQGTRLTVV.

The chain is built from TRBV20-1 and TRBJ2-1; either TRBD1 or TRBD2 may supply D (5 bases each). V shed 3 bases and J shed 8 bases, with 8 bases lying between them. This CDR3 is built from 11 residues. In germline, CDR1 is DFQATT, CDR2 SNEGSKA (reference sequence). The CDR3 coding sequence is TGCAGTGCTAGGTGGGACGATGAGCAGTTCTTC. It codes for CSARWDDEQFF.

V gene TRBV27 combines with J gene TRBJ2-7, with a weak D call TRBD2 (5 bases). The CDR3 has 11 residues. The germline CDR1 and CDR2 sequences are MNHEY and SMNVEV (reference sequence). V was clipped by 7 bases and J by 10 bases, with 14 bases between them. DNA for the CDR3: TGTGCCAGCACCCGAGGGCAGAAACAGTACTTC. Protein: CASTRGQKQYF.

As concerns this clone: This sample includes further DNA sequences coding for the same CDR3. This chain links TRBV7-6 with TRBJ2-1, with 12 bases matching TRBD2. Germline loops: CDR1 SGHVS, CDR2 FNYEAQ. The CDR3 sequence is 15 residues long. With 1 base clipped from V and 5 bases from J, the junction kept 0 bases outside the gene matches. In DNA form, the CDR3 reads TGTGCCAGCAGCTTAGGACTAGCGGGGGACAATGAGCAGTTCTTC. This translates into CASSLGLAGDNEQFF.

This clone was seen a handful of times. The chain recombines TRBV6-5 with TRBJ1-1; no clear D. Germline V gene data show CDR1 as MNHEY and CDR2 as SVGAGI. This CDR3 has 12 amino acids. The V gene lost 6 bases and the J gene lost 1 base, with 6 bases spanning the gap. The CDR3, as DNA: TGTGCCAGCAGGGAGGGGAACACTGAAGCTTTCTTT. Translation: CASREGNTEAFF.

V usage is TRBV29-1 and J usage is TRBJ2-4; a possible D gene is TRBD1 (5 bases). The CDR3 is made up of 13 amino acids. Trimming removed 3 bases at V and 2 bases at J, with 8 bases between. Germline assignment: CDR1 SQVTM and CDR2 ANQGSEA. The CDR3 loop is CSVDQGPKNIQYF. Written as DNA, the CDR3 is TGCAGCGTTGACCAGGGCCCCAAAAACATTCAGTACTTC.

CDR3 sequence reads: CASSFWSDRQETQYF. CDR3 nucleotide sequence: TGCGCCAGCAGCTTTTGGTCGGATCGGCAAGAGACCCAGTACTTC. The chain combines TRBV5-1 with TRBJ2-5; D is undetermined. The germline V and J ends were trimmed by 2 bases and 2 bases, with 13 bases remaining between them. The CDR3 is 15 residues long. CDR1 and CDR2 from the germline V gene are SGHRS and YFSETQ. Drawing the rest from reference TRBV5-1 and TRBJ2-5, the complete variable domain is KAGVTQTPRYLIKTRGQQVTLSCSPISGHRSVSWYQQTPGQGLQFLFEYFSETQRNKGNFPGRFSGRQFSNSRSEMNVSTLELGDSALYLCASSFWSDRQETQYFGPGTRLLVL.